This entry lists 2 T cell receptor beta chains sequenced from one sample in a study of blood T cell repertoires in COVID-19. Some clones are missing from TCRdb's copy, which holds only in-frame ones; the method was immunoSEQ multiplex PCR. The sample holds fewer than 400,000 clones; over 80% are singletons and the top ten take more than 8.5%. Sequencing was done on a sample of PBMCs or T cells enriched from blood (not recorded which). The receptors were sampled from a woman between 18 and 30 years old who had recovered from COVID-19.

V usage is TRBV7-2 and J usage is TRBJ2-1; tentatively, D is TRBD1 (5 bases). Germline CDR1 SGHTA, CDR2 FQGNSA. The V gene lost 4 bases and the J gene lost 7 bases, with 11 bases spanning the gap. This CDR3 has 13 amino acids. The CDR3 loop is CASSSIQGNEQFF. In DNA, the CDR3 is TGTGCCAGCAGCTCCATCCAGGGTAATGAGCAGTTCTTC.

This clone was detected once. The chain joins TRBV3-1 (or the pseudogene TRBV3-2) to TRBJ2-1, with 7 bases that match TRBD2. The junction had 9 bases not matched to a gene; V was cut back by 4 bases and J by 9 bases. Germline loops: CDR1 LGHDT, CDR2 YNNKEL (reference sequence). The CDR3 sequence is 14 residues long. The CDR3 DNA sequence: TGTGCCAGCAGCCTACGACTAGCAGAAGCTGAGCAGTTCTTC. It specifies CASSLRLAEAEQFF.